The clone carrying this T cell receptor beta chain was detected once. V trimming: 7 bases; J trimming: 5 bases; junction bases outside the gene matches: 5. CDR3 length equals 13 residues. In germline, CDR1 is SQVTM, CDR2 ANQGSEA. The sample comes from a study of technical replicates of blood from several donors. Here immunoSEQ multiplex PCR was the method, and the copy in TCRdb shows in-frame clones only, minus some. Among approximately 85,000 clones, 92% were seen once, and the ten largest hold about 0.27%. The sample comprised T cells isolated from PBMCs. This sequence joins TRBV29-1 and TRBJ2-5, with TRBD1 matching 12 bases. The receptor was isolated from a human donor in good health. As DNA, the CDR3 is TGCAGCGCAGGGACAGGGGGCCCGGAGACCCAGTACTTC. It specifies CSAGTGGPETQYF.